This TCR beta chain emerged from a study of blood T cell repertoires in COVID-19. CDR1 SGHNT and CDR2 YENEEA come from the germline V gene. V was trimmed by 4 bases and J by 2 bases, leaving 4 bases between them. CDR3 length: 12 residues. Per the authors' pipeline: From reference gene primer amplification, estimates of nucleated cell counts were derived. Sequenced by immunoSEQ multiplex PCR; TCRdb stores in-frame clones only, minus some. The V and J calls and clone size were taken over from that table, and D and trimming were inferred from the DNA. The top ten clones hold 3% to 4% of a sample with about 240,000 clones, 70% to 90% of them seen once.

The V and J genes are TRBV11-3 and TRBJ2-3; no definite D call. Material: PBMCs or T cells enriched from blood (not recorded which). This clonotype was sampled from a woman aged 40 to 50 with acute COVID-19. The CDR3 bases are TGTGCCAGCAGCTCTCCCACAGATACGCAGTATTTT. This sequence encodes CASSSPTDTQYF.